This TCR beta chain originates from a study of a mutant IDH1 vaccine in newly diagnosed glioma. Whole-study context: Standard pretreatment was either radiotherapy, temozolomide, or, for most, radiochemotherapy with temozolomide.

Comment on this clone: The antigen is unknown.

Time point noted: week 47, end of study. Vaccination comprised doses that each held 300 ug of mutant IDH1 20-mer peptide, plus topical imiquimod. The CDR3 extends over 14 amino acids. The V segment lost 4 bases and the J segment 4 bases; nucleotides outside the gene matches: 6. CDR1 is MNHNS and CDR2 is SASEGT in the germline V gene. Clones were read by immunoSEQ multiplex PCR, and TCRdb kept only the in-frame ones, dropping some. The sample records approximately 21,000 clones, 84% being singletons. The V gene is TRBV6-1, the J gene TRBJ2-7; 8 nucleotides line up with TRBD2. Sequenced here: PBMCs, sampled from a glioma patient whose treatment included an IDH1 peptide vaccine. The receptor's source is a man aged 35 to 55 with glioma. CDR3: CASSVDGRGYEQYF. CDR3 nucleotide sequence: TGTGCCAGCAGTGTGGACGGGAGGGGGTACGAGCAGTACTTC.